This T cell receptor (beta chain) was profiled in a study of blood T cell repertoires in COVID-19. In the authors' workflow: Cell counts per sample came from amplifying reference gene primers. The assay was immunoSEQ multiplex PCR, and TCRdb's table has in-frame clones only and misses some. Clone size and V and J calls were adopted from that table, with D and trimming inferred from the DNA. The sample carries 88,000 or so clones, roughly three quarters recorded once. With 5 bases clipped from V and 1 base from J, the junction kept 3 bases outside the gene matches. Looked up from germline, CDR1 is SEHNR and CDR2 is FQNEAQ (reference sequence). The CDR3 totals 14 residues.

Sequencing input: peripheral blood. The TCR comes from a human donor in a cohort sampled during active COVID-19. J is TRBJ2-5 and V is TRBV7-9; 8 bases agree with TRBD2. The CDR3 protein is CASSVTSGQETQYF. In nucleotides, the CDR3 is TGTGCCAGCAGCGTCACTAGCGGCCAAGAGACCCAGTACTTC.